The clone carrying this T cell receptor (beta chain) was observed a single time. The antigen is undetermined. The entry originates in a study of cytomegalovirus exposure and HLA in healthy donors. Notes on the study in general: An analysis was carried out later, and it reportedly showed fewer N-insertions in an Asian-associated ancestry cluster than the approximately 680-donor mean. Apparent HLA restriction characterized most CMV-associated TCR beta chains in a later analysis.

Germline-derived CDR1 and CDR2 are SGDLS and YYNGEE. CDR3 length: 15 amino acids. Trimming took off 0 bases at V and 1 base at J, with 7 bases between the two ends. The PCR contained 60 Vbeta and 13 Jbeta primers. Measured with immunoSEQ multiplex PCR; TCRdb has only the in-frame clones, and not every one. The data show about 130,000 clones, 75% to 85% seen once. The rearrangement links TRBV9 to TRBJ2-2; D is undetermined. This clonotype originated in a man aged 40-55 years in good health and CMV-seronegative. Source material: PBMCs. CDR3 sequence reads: CASSVARRNTGELFF. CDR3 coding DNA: TGTGCCAGCAGCGTAGCCAGGCGGAACACCGGGGAGCTGTTTTTT.